Below, one T cell receptor beta chain is given with its context. This sample stems from a study of blood T cell repertoires in COVID-19. Sequenced by immunoSEQ multiplex PCR; TCRdb stores in-frame clones only, minus some. The sample has about 210,000 clones; roughly nine tenths are singletons. Everyone who took part was roughly 18 to 89 years old, and they came from about 25 US areas. Material: PBMCs or T cells enriched from blood (not recorded which). The receptor was isolated from a woman between 40 and 55 years old in a cohort exposed to, infected with or recovered from COVID-19 (not recorded which).

The CDR3 DNA is TGTGCCTGGAGCACCGGCAGGGGCTACACCTTC. As protein: CAWSTGRGYTF. The chain couples TRBV30 to TRBJ1-2; D is unclear. CDR1 is GTSNPN, CDR2 SVGIG, per germline (reference sequence). Between the trimmed V and J ends, which lost 3 bases and 8 bases, there was a span of 10 bases. The CDR3 covers 11 residues.